The clone carrying this T cell receptor beta chain was recorded many times. The data were obtained in a study of low-dose radiotherapy and immunotherapy resistance in tumors. Primers used for first-strand cDNA, a TRAV- and TRBV-specific set, covered both alpha and beta chains. Using a constant-region primer together with a V-primer adapter, TCRs were subjected to around 20 PCR cycles of amplification. TCRdb ran MiXCR on the reads and lists one entry per CDR3 protein. The data show around 69,000 distinct CDR3 sequences, around 30% seen once. The time point here: before trial treatment. Treatment of the donors consisted of nivolumab and ipilimumab (plus aspirin, low-dose cyclophosphamide and low-dose radiotherapy). From germline, CDR1 is SQVTM and CDR2 ANQGSEA. Germline trimming cut 4 bases from V and 5 bases from J; bases unmatched to any gene: 5. This CDR3 is 12 amino acids long.

The input for sequencing was PBMCs, taken before treatment. The genes are TRBV29-1 and TRBJ2-7; TRBD2 matches 7 bases. This clonotype was sampled from a female donor with ovarian cancer. CDR3 bases: TGCAGCGTTGTCCGGGAGGTGAACGAGCAGTACTTC. This gives the protein CSVVREVNEQYF.